The clone carrying this TCR beta chain was observed a single time. Its target is not known. At one end, the junction sequence differs from germline, possibly due to a read error. This specimen comes from a study of cytomegalovirus exposure and HLA in healthy donors. Study conclusions and caveats: It emerged from a later analysis that several of the most significant clusters appeared to be linked to common viral pathogens. Analysis was performed later, and it showed HLA-associated TCR beta chains to be more clonally expanded than equally common others.

CDR1 is SGHRS and CDR2 is YFSETQ in the germline V gene. There are 19 residues in the CDR3. PCR used 60 Vbeta primers and 13 Jbeta primers. Repertoires were generated with immunoSEQ multiplex PCR, while TCRdb's copy carries only in-frame clones and drops some. The sample lists approximately 220,000 clones; around 79% were seen once. The sample taken for sequencing was PBMCs. The rearrangement links TRBV5-1 to TRBJ1-5; 10 nucleotides match TRBD1. This receptor was obtained from a man younger than 30 in good health and CMV-seronegative. The chain's CDR3 is CASRLGTGDALDSNQPQHF. CDR3 DNA sequence: TGCGCCAGCAGATTGGGGACAGGGGACGCCTTAGATAGCAATCAGCCCCAGCATTTT.